The 3 T cell receptor beta chains below were found in one sample sequenced in a study of follicular helper T cells after annual influenza vaccination. Time point in this sample: 2014-2015 season, pre-vaccination. Produced via immunoSEQ multiplex PCR; TCRdb's table is partial and in-frame only. Among 7,500 to 10,000 clones listed, approximately 80% were seen once. Material: CXCR5+ CD38- circulating T follicular helper cells from blood, obtained on the day of influenza vaccination. Described subset: circulating Tfh, non-naive CD4+CXCR5+PD-1+ (ICOS+CD38+ or ICOS-CD38-). Receptors were obtained from an adult who received the influenza vaccine.

The chain is built from TRBV11-2 and TRBJ1-1, with D possibly TRBD1 on 6 matching bases. Per the germline V gene, CDR1 is SGHAT and CDR2 is FQNNGV. V lost 2 bases to trimming and J lost 4 bases, with 11 bases between them. The CDR3 covers 14 residues. CDR3 region: CASSLSDRRTEAFF. DNA for the CDR3: TGTGCCAGCAGCTTATCGGACAGACGCACTGAAGCTTTCTTT.

The chain couples TRBV30 to TRBJ2-7, with D perhaps TRBD2 (5 bases). V was shortened by 4 bases and J by 3 bases, with 13 bases between the two germline ends. CDR1 and CDR2 from the germline V gene are GTSNPN and SVGIG (reference sequence). The length of the CDR3 is 13 residues. This chain's CDR3 is CAWTQASRYEQYF. The DNA for the CDR3 is TGTGCCTGGACCCAAGCTAGCCGCTACGAGCAGTACTTC.

V and J are TRBV5-1 and TRBJ2-1; 9 positions match TRBD1. V was clipped by 4 bases and J by 5 bases; unmatched bases: 4. Germline CDR1 and CDR2: SGHRS and YFSETQ. The CDR3 length is 14 residues. Here the CDR3 reads CASSLGQGNNEQFF. The CDR3 coding sequence is TGCGCCAGCAGCCTGGGACAGGGAAACAATGAGCAGTTCTTC.